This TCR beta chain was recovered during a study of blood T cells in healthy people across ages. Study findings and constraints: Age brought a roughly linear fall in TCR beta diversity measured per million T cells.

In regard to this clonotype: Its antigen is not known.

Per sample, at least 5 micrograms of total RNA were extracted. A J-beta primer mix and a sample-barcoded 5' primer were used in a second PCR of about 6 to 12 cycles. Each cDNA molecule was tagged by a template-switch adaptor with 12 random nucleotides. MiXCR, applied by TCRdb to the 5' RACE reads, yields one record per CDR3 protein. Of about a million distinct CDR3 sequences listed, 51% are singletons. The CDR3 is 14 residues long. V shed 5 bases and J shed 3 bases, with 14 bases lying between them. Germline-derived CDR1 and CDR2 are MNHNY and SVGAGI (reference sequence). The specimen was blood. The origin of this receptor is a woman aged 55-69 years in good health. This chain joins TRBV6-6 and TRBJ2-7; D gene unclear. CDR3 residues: CASSDPLVGYEQYF. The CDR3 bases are TGTGCCAGCAGTGACCCTTTAGTGGGCTACGAGCAGTACTTC.